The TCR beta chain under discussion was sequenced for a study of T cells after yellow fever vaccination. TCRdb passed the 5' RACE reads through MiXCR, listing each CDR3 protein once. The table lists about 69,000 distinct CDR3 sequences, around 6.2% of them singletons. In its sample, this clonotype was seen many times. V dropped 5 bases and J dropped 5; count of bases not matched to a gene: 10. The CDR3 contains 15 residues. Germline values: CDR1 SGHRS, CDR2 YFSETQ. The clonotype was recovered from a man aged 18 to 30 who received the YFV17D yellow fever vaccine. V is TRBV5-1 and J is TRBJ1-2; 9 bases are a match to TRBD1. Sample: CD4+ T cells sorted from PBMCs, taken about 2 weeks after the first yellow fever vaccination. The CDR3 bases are TGCGCCAGCAGTTCGCTACAGGGGGCTGGATATGGCTACACCTTC. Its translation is CASSSLQGAGYGYTF.